The rows below give T cell receptor beta chains drawn from one sample of a study of blood T cells in healthy people across ages. From the 5' RACE reads, TCRdb called clonotypes with MiXCR, one entry per CDR3 protein. The table lists 750,000 to 1,000,000 distinct CDR3 sequences, almost 30% of them singletons. The same sample was also used in a study of T cells of mothers and their children.

The sequenced sample was blood. The receptors here all came from a woman between 40 and 50 years old in good health. CDR3s include the opening cysteine and the closing phenylalanine or tryptophan. The order of the fields is CDR3 length, clone size, V gene, J gene, D gene, CDR3 DNA, CDR3 protein. A D gene is named only where the DNA matches it firmly. A clone size is listed for some rows: how often the clone was seen (once, few, many), or a class if it is expanded.

len: 16
abundance: few
v_gene: TRBV2
j_gene: TRBJ2-6
d_gene: -
CDR3nt: TGTGCCAGCAGTACCGGCAGGGGCTCTGGGGCCAACGTCCTGACTTTC
CDR3aa: CASSTGRGSGANVLTF

len: 15
abundance: few
v_gene: TRBV5-1
j_gene: TRBJ1-1
d_gene: TRBD1
CDR3nt: TGCGCCAGCAGCCTGCGGACAGGGACGGACACTGAAGCTTTCTTT
CDR3aa: CASSLRTGTDTEAFF

len: 14
abundance: many
v_gene: TRBV7-8
j_gene: TRBJ2-7
d_gene: TRBD1
CDR3nt: TGTGCCAGCAGCTCCACCCAGGGGGTGGGCGAGCAGTACTTC
CDR3aa: CASSSTQGVGEQYF

len: 12
abundance: many
v_gene: TRBV29-1
j_gene: TRBJ1-2
d_gene: -
CDR3nt: TGCAGCGTTGGGGGGACGTACTATGGCTACACCTTC
CDR3aa: CSVGGTYYGYTF

len: 13
abundance: many
v_gene: TRBV7-2
j_gene: TRBJ2-1
d_gene: -
CDR3nt: TGTGCCAGCAGCCCAGTCCCCAACGATGAGCAGTTCTTC
CDR3aa: CASSPVPNDEQFF

len: 15
abundance: few
v_gene: TRBV12-3/TRBV12-4
j_gene: TRBJ1-6
d_gene: -
CDR3nt: TGTGCCAGCAGTTTAAGCCCCCCGGGTAATTCACCCCTCCACTTT
CDR3aa: CASSLSPPGNSPLHF

len: 15
abundance: many
v_gene: TRBV13
j_gene: TRBJ2-3
d_gene: -
CDR3nt: TGTGCCAGCAGCTTAGGAGGCAGCCGCACAGATACGCAGTATTTT
CDR3aa: CASSLGGSRTDTQYF

len: 14
abundance: -
v_gene: TRBV29-1
j_gene: TRBJ1-1
d_gene: TRBD1
CDR3nt: TGCAGCGTTGTTCTTGGGACAGGGAACTTTGAAGCTTTCTTT
CDR3aa: CSVVLGTGNFEAFF

len: 17
abundance: -
v_gene: TRBV2
j_gene: TRBJ1-4
d_gene: -
CDR3nt: TGTGCCAGCATCTTGAAATGGGGGACCTCTATAAATGAAAAACTGTTTTTT
CDR3aa: CASILKWGTSINEKLFF

len: 14
abundance: few
v_gene: TRBV4-3
j_gene: TRBJ2-7
d_gene: -
CDR3nt: TGCGCCAGCAGCGTCGGGACAAGGACCTACGAGCAGTACTTC
CDR3aa: CASSVGTRTYEQYF

len: 14
abundance: few
v_gene: TRBV6-2/TRBV6-3
j_gene: TRBJ1-1
d_gene: -
CDR3nt: TGTGCCAGCAGTTACTCCCCGCTATCGGCTGAAGCTTTCTTT
CDR3aa: CASSYSPLSAEAFF

len: 15
abundance: -
v_gene: TRBV20-1
j_gene: TRBJ2-3
d_gene: -
CDR3nt: TGCAGTGCTAGCATCCGGGACACCAACACAGATACGCAGTATTTT
CDR3aa: CSASIRDTNTDTQYF

len: 14
abundance: -
v_gene: TRBV11-2
j_gene: TRBJ2-7
d_gene: -
CDR3nt: TGTGCCAGCAGCCTGCGGGGTTGGCGCTACGAGCGGTACTTC
CDR3aa: CASSLRGWRYERYF